These 27 T cell receptor beta chains came from one sample sequenced in a study of T cells in Graves' hyperthyroidism and ophthalmopathy. TCR beta CDR3 regions were amplified from RNA. TCR CDR3 regions were first amplified by RT-PCR with HTBI primers. A single record per CDR3 protein comes from TCRdb applying MiXCR to the multiplex PCR reads. The sample shows about 770,000 distinct CDR3 sequences, roughly a sixth of them seen only once. Sequenced: blood. Receptor source: a woman between 45 and 60 years old with Graves' hyperthyroidism that later progressed to Graves' ophthalmopathy.

This clonotype was seen a handful of times. The V gene is TRBV9, the J gene TRBJ1-1; TRBD1 is a possible D gene (6 bases). In germline, CDR1 is SGDLS, CDR2 YYNGEE. Trimming left V 4 bases short and J 5 bases short, with 18 bases between. The CDR3 loop spans 15 amino acids. CDR3 protein: CASSPRDTLGTEAFF. DNA for the CDR3: TGTGCCAGCAGCCCGCGGGACACCCTTGGGACTGAAGCTTTCTTT.

The V and J genes are TRBV6-4 and TRBJ2-7; D is perhaps TRBD1 (5 bases). There are 14 residues in the CDR3. V was pared by 5 bases and J by 2 bases, with 13 bases between. Germline lookup yields CDR1 MRHNA and CDR2 SNTAGT. The CDR3 sequence is CASSRNRMTYEQYF. In DNA form, the CDR3 reads TGTGCCAGCAGTCGGAACAGGATGACCTACGAGCAGTACTTC.

In this sample, this clonotype turned up once. The chain joins TRBV6-1 to TRBJ1-4, with a weak D call TRBD1 (5 bases). The CDR3 has 14 amino acids. Trimming took 4 bases from V and 7 from J, leaving 13 bases between them. Looked up from germline, CDR1 is MNHNS and CDR2 is SASEGT. The CDR3 DNA follows: TGTGCCAGCAGTGTCGAGGGGCAGAGTGAAAAACTGTTTTTT. This gives the protein CASSVEGQSEKLFF.

The chain links TRBV19 to TRBJ1-2; 7 positions agree with TRBD1. With V trimmed by 6 bases and J by 0 bases, 4 bases remained unmatched. The germline V gene has CDR1 LNHDA and CDR2 SQIVND (reference sequence). This CDR3 has 14 residues. This CDR3 is CASRPGQSNYGYTF. The CDR3 DNA is TGTGCCAGTAGACCGGGACAGTCTAACTATGGCTACACCTTC.

This clonotype was recorded at least ten times. The CDR3 bases are TGTGCCAGCAGCACAACTATAGCGGGGATAAACGAGCAGTACTTC. It is translated as CASSTTIAGINEQYF. The chain carries TRBV7-9 and TRBJ2-7; 8 positions match TRBD2. Trimming took 5 bases from V and 5 from J; bases not matched to a gene: 11. Germline V gene sequence: CDR1 SEHNR, CDR2 FQNEAQ (reference sequence). The CDR3 length is 15 residues.

CDR3 nucleotide sequence: TGTGCCAGTAGCCCCCGGGCTCCGGGAGCGGATACGCAGTATTTT. Encoded protein: CASSPRAPGADTQYF. The chain carries TRBV19 and TRBJ2-3; tentatively, D is TRBD2 (6 bases). CDR3 length equals 15 residues. CDR1 and CDR2 from the germline V gene are LNHDA and SQIVND (reference sequence). V was pared by 6 bases and J by 6 bases, with 19 bases between.

This clonotype was seen ten or more times. The V gene is TRBV2, the J gene TRBJ2-3; possibly TRBD1 or TRBD2 for D (5 bases each). The CDR3 length is 14 residues. Per germline, CDR1 SNHLY and CDR2 FYNNEI. Trimming cost V 10 bases and J 2 bases, with 16 bases left between them. CDR3 residues: CATPGAVFTDTQYF. CDR3 nucleotide sequence: TGTGCCACCCCCGGGGCGGTTTTCACAGATACGCAGTATTTT.

The chain carries TRBV4-1 and TRBJ1-2; 9 nucleotides line up with TRBD1. The length of the CDR3 is 15 residues. J was trimmed by 2 bases and V by 9 bases; bases with no gene match: 10. CDR1 is MGHRA, CDR2 YSYEKL, per germline. The CDR3 DNA follows: TGCGCCAGTACAACTCCGGGACAGGGAAACTATGGCTACACCTTC. Its protein product is CASTTPGQGNYGYTF.

This clonotype was counted many times. The genes are TRBV2 and TRBJ1-6; D remains unclear. The V end was cut by 0 bases, the J end by 7 bases, with 7 bases between. The CDR3 sequence is 14 residues long. Germline CDR1 SNHLY, CDR2 FYNNEI. The CDR3 coding sequence is TGTGCCAGCAGTGAAGCTTGGATGAATTCACCCCTCCACTTT. It specifies CASSEAWMNSPLHF.

This clonotype has ten or more counts. The chain carries TRBV20-1 and TRBJ1-2; weak D call: TRBD1 (6 bases). The ends were cut back, 4 bases at V and 6 bases at J, with 15 bases in the middle. The CDR3 runs to 13 residues. The V gene's germline CDR1 is DFQATT and CDR2 SNEGSKA (reference sequence). The CDR3: CSATEGGLNGYTF. The DNA of the CDR3 is TGCAGTGCTACTGAGGGGGGATTGAATGGCTACACCTTC.

The chain links TRBV7-9 to TRBJ2-2; D is ambiguous. The V gene lost 5 bases and the J gene lost 6 bases, with 13 bases spanning the gap. There are 14 residues in the CDR3. CDR1 is SEHNR and CDR2 is FQNEAQ in the germline V gene (reference sequence). CDR3 DNA: TGTGCCAGCAGCCCCACCCGGGCGTCCGGGGAGCTGTTTTTT. Its protein product is CASSPTRASGELFF.

This clonotype came up many times. The chain combines TRBV12-3 or TRBV12-4 with TRBJ1-2; D is possibly TRBD1 (6 bases). The ends were cut back, 2 bases at V and 3 bases at J, with 13 bases in the middle. The CDR3 extends over 15 amino acids. The CDR3 DNA follows: TGTGCCAGCAGTTTAAAGGGGGACAATTACTATGGCTACACCTTC. It translates to CASSLKGDNYYGYTF.

The chain links TRBV29-1 to TRBJ2-7; 10 bases are shared with TRBD1. This CDR3 has 13 amino acids. CDR1 is SQVTM, CDR2 ANQGSEA, per germline. V shed 4 bases and J 5 bases; nucleotides not matched to a gene: 5. The CDR3: CSVAGTGVDEQYF. CDR3 nucleotide sequence: TGCAGCGTTGCGGGGACAGGGGTCGACGAGCAGTACTTC.

In DNA form, the CDR3 reads TGTGCCAGTAGTATAATCCCAGGGAGCAATCAGCCCCAGCATTTT. Protein product: CASSIIPGSNQPQHF. V and J are TRBV19 and TRBJ1-5, with a weak D call TRBD1 (5 bases). The V end was cut by 2 bases, the J end by 1 base, with 9 bases between. In germline, CDR1 is LNHDA, CDR2 SQIVND (reference sequence). The CDR3 runs to 15 residues.

The sample holds many counts of this clonotype. The CDR3 DNA reads TGCAGTGCTAGCCCAGTCGACGGGGGGTACACTGAAGCTTTCTTT. Translation: CSASPVDGGYTEAFF. The chain uses TRBV20-1 and TRBJ1-1, with a possible D match to TRBD1 (5 bases). Trimming removed 3 bases at V and 3 bases at J, with 17 bases between. Germline lookup yields CDR1 DFQATT and CDR2 SNEGSKA (reference sequence). CDR3 length: 15 residues.

This sequence joins TRBV20-1 and TRBJ1-3, with TRBD1 identical over 11 bases. V lost 5 bases and J lost 5; bases outside the gene matches: 5. This CDR3 is 14 amino acids long. The germline V gene has CDR1 DFQATT and CDR2 SNEGSKA (reference sequence). CDR3: CSAVGQGARNTIYF. Here the CDR3 DNA reads TGCAGTGCTGTAGGACAGGGGGCCAGAAACACCATATATTTT.

This clonotype occurred once. With a much larger clone just one base away, this may be a read error. The genes are TRBV2 and TRBJ2-2; 9 bases fit TRBD2. The CDR3 is 15 amino acids. Germline V gene data show CDR1 as SNHLY and CDR2 as FYNNEI. The ends lost 10 bases at V and 6 bases at J; junction bases unmatched: 12. In nucleotides, the CDR3 is TGTGCCATCAAACCCGGGACTAGCAGTCCCGGGGAGCTGTTTTTT. Translation: CAIKPGTSSPGELFF.

As DNA, the CDR3 is TGTGCCAGCAGCGTAGCTACGGAGGGGTCTCGGGCTGAAGCTTTCTTT. Encoded protein: CASSVATEGSRAEAFF. This chain connects TRBV9 to TRBJ1-1; a weak D match, TRBD1 (5 bases). Germline V CDR1 and CDR2: SGDLS, YYNGEE. The CDR3 has 16 residues. V was trimmed by 0 bases and J by 6 bases, leaving 18 bases between them.

The chain joins TRBV29-1 to TRBJ2-1; D possibly matches TRBD1 or TRBD2 (5 bases each). V was clipped by 7 bases and J by 6 bases, with 13 bases between them. This CDR3 region has 12 residues. Germline-derived CDR1 and CDR2 are SQVTM and ANQGSEA. The CDR3 region has the DNA TGCAGCGCCGCAACTGGGGGCAATGAGCAGTTCTTC. Translated: CSAATGGNEQFF.

V and J are TRBV6-6 and TRBJ1-1; perhaps TRBD1 as D (5 bases). Trimming took off 0 bases at V and 1 base at J, with 15 bases between the two ends. There are 17 residues in the CDR3. CDR1 is MNHNY, CDR2 SVGAGI, per germline (reference sequence). In nucleotides, the CDR3 is TGTGCCAGCAGTTACTCATGGGACGTGGTCGGGAACACTGAAGCTTTCTTT. Translated: CASSYSWDVVGNTEAFF.

This CDR3 is CASSSISGVSRETQYF. The CDR3 region has the DNA TGTGCCAGCAGCTCTATTTCGGGTGTCTCCCGAGAGACCCAGTACTTC. The chain couples TRBV11-2 to TRBJ2-5, with D uncertain. Trimming cost V 4 bases and J 4 bases, with 19 bases left between them. The germline gives CDR1 SGHAT, CDR2 FQNNGV. The CDR3 contains 16 residues.

This clonotype was found many times. The V call is TRBV20-1, the J call TRBJ2-2; D ambiguous. V gave up 1 base and J gave up 0 bases, with 3 bases separating them. This CDR3 has 13 amino acids. Looked up from germline, CDR1 is DFQATT and CDR2 is SNEGSKA (reference sequence). The CDR3 here is CSARGANTGELFF. CDR3 bases: TGCAGTGCTAGAGGAGCGAACACCGGGGAGCTGTTTTTT.

In its sample, this clonotype was seen a few times. The chain combines TRBV9 with TRBJ2-3, with D unresolved. CDR1 and CDR2 (germline): SGDLS, YYNGEE. The CDR3 is 15 amino acids. The germline V and J ends were trimmed by 0 bases and 4 bases, with 12 bases remaining between them. The CDR3 here is CASSVVGSESDTQYF. Here the CDR3 DNA reads TGTGCCAGCAGCGTAGTAGGTTCCGAGTCAGATACGCAGTATTTT.

This sequence joins TRBV12-3 or TRBV12-4 and TRBJ1-5; D might be TRBD1 (5 bases). Trimming removed 7 bases at V and 5 bases at J, with 18 bases between. This CDR3 is built from 15 residues. As DNA, the CDR3 is TGTGCCAGCACCCGAGGGGCCAGGCGCGATCAGCCCCAGCATTTT. This codes for CASTRGARRDQPQHF.

The gene calls are TRBV4-1 and TRBJ2-3; D might be TRBD1 or TRBD2, each matching 7 bases. Trimming shortened V by 3 bases and J by 5 bases, and 21 bases separated the two germline ends. Germline V lookup: CDR1 MGHRA, CDR2 YSYEKL. The CDR3 consists of 17 residues. The CDR3 sequence is CASSHGAPDREGDTQYF. CDR3 coding DNA: TGCGCCAGCAGCCATGGCGCCCCCGACAGGGAGGGAGATACGCAGTATTTT.

This clonotype was counted between two and nine times. The chain recombines TRBV5-1 with TRBJ2-2; either TRBD1 or TRBD2 may supply D (5 bases each). Germline assignment: CDR1 SGHRS and CDR2 YFSETQ. This CDR3 has 16 amino acids. V was pared by 3 bases and J by 0 bases, with 12 bases between. DNA for the CDR3: TGCGCCAGCAGCTCCTCAGGGACCTCGAACACCGGGGAGCTGTTTTTT. Its protein product is CASSSSGTSNTGELFF.

The chain employs TRBV6-1 and TRBJ1-3; the match to TRBD1 covers 8 bases. In germline, CDR1 is MNHNS, CDR2 SASEGT. This CDR3 has 15 amino acids. With 7 bases clipped from V and 3 bases from J, the junction kept 8 bases outside the gene matches. The CDR3 spells CASTTPGQDGNTIYF. The CDR3 nucleotides read TGTGCCAGCACCACCCCGGGACAGGATGGAAACACCATATATTTT.